The rows below give T cell receptor beta chains drawn from one sample of a study of blood T cell repertoires in COVID-19. Only in-frame clones appear in the TCRdb table, and some are missing; sequencing was by immunoSEQ multiplex PCR. The sample yields some 170,000 clones, roughly 80% seen once. Source material: peripheral blood. The source is a man in his 60s with acute or convalescent COVID-19. Each CDR3 is given with its conserved first and last residue. A D gene is named only where the DNA matches it firmly. Clone size is not always given. Where it is, it says once, few, many or a class for expanded clones.

clone_size j_call d_call v_call cdr3_aa cdr3_nt
- TRBJ1-5 - TRBV6-4 CASSGNDRLSNQPQHF TGTGCCAGCAGTGGGAATGACAGGCTTAGCAATCAGCCCCAGCATTTT
- TRBJ2-4 - TRBV30 CAWSGRGAKNIQYF TGTGCCTGGAGCGGACGGGGAGCCAAAAACATTCAGTACTTC
- TRBJ2-5 TRBD1 TRBV11-2 CASSLVGTAFQETQYF TGTGCCAGCAGCTTAGTAGGGACAGCCTTCCAAGAGACCCAGTACTTC
- TRBJ2-5 TRBD2 TRBV7-7 CASSLGTSGKTQYF TGTGCCAGCAGCTTAGGGACTAGCGGAAAGACCCAGTACTTC
- TRBJ2-5 - TRBV9 CASSLLYGEETQYF TGTGCCAGCAGCCTACTCTATGGAGAGGAGACCCAGTACTTC
- TRBJ2-2 TRBD1 TRBV7-3 CASSNRTGGLWGVTGELFF TGTGCCAGCAGCAATAGGACAGGGGGCCTCTGGGGAGTAACCGGGGAGCTGTTTTTT
few TRBJ1-2 TRBD1 TRBV12-3/TRBV12-4 CASSSTGGLGYTF TGTGCCAGCAGTTCAACAGGGGGCCTAGGCTACACCTTC
- TRBJ2-5 TRBD1 TRBV19 CASSTLGQGIFGQETQYF TGTGCCAGTAGTACCTTGGGACAGGGGATCTTCGGCCAAGAGACCCAGTACTTC
- TRBJ2-2 TRBD2 TRBV7-2 CASSPWTRLDGELFF TGTGCCAGCAGCCCCTGGACTAGGTTGGACGGGGAGCTGTTTTTT
- TRBJ2-4 TRBD2 TRBV19 CASSSPLAGGRNIQYF TGTGCCAGTAGTAGCCCACTAGCGGGGGGGCGGAACATTCAGTACTTC
- TRBJ1-2 - TRBV2 CASSLRGTAYGYTF TGTGCCAGCAGTCTCCGGGGGACGGCCTATGGCTACACCTTC
- TRBJ2-7 - TRBV9 CASSVADTGTYEQYF TGTGCCAGCAGCGTAGCCGATACAGGGACCTACGAGCAGTACTTC
- TRBJ1-1 - TRBV5-4 CASSLDGTEAFF TGTGCCAGCAGCTTGGACGGCACTGAAGCTTTCTTT
- TRBJ2-7 TRBD1 TRBV5-1 CASRMTGAEQYF TGCGCCAGCCGGATGACAGGGGCCGAGCAGTACTTC
- TRBJ2-1 - TRBV9 CASQKTQGYEQFF TGTGCCAGCCAAAAAACTCAGGGTTATGAGCAGTTCTTC